A selection of T cell receptor beta chains follows, all from one sample in a study of shared clonotypes between healthy human individuals. TCRdb's table, derived via immunoSEQ multiplex PCR, lists solely in-frame clones and lacks some. The sample yields hundreds of thousands of clones, 98% seen once. Sample: naive CD8+ T cells sorted from blood. All receptors derive from a man aged 25 to 45 in good health. Both conserved end residues are part of each CDR3. D genes are given only for firm matches. Clone size appears in some rows only: once, few, many, or a class for an expanded clone.

v_gene: TRBV4-1
abundance: .
j_gene: TRBJ2-7
d_gene: TRBD2
CDR3aa: CASSPTSGTPRDGHEQYF
CDR3nt: TGCGCCAGCTCCCCAACTAGCGGGACCCCGAGGGACGGCCACGAGCAGTACTTC

v_gene: TRBV14
abundance: .
j_gene: TRBJ2-1
d_gene: .
CDR3aa: CASSPLAGQFEQFF
CDR3nt: TGTGCCAGCAGCCCCTTGGCCGGACAATTTGAGCAGTTCTTC

v_gene: TRBV7-9
abundance: .
j_gene: TRBJ1-4
d_gene: .
CDR3aa: CASSLRESTNEKLFF
CDR3nt: TGTGCCAGCAGCTTGAGGGAGAGCACTAATGAAAAACTGTTTTTT

v_gene: TRBV4-1
abundance: few
j_gene: TRBJ2-2
d_gene: .
CDR3aa: CASSQIGYTGELFF
CDR3nt: TGCGCCAGCAGCCAAATCGGGTACACCGGGGAGCTGTTTTTT

v_gene: TRBV6-5
abundance: .
j_gene: TRBJ1-2
d_gene: TRBD1
CDR3aa: CASSYSGTGPFGYTF
CDR3nt: TGTGCCAGCAGTTATTCCGGGACAGGGCCCTTTGGCTACACCTTC

v_gene: TRBV9
abundance: once
j_gene: TRBJ1-1
d_gene: .
CDR3aa: CASSAAGITEAFF
CDR3nt: TGTGCCAGCAGCGCCGCAGGGATTACTGAAGCTTTCTTT

v_gene: TRBV7-9
abundance: .
j_gene: TRBJ2-1
d_gene: .
CDR3aa: CASSPRFAAVNEQFF
CDR3nt: TGTGCCAGCAGCCCCCGTTTTGCCGCGGTCAATGAGCAGTTCTTC

v_gene: TRBV7-9
abundance: .
j_gene: TRBJ2-7
d_gene: .
CDR3aa: CASSLAGTSYEQYF
CDR3nt: TGTGCCAGCAGCTTAGCCGGGACTTCCTACGAGCAGTACTTC

v_gene: TRBV29-1
abundance: .
j_gene: TRBJ2-2
d_gene: .
CDR3aa: CSVVPGRDTGELFF
CDR3nt: TGCAGCGTTGTACCGGGACGAGACACCGGGGAGCTGTTTTTT

v_gene: TRBV11-2
abundance: .
j_gene: TRBJ1-5
d_gene: .
CDR3aa: CASSYDNQPQHF
CDR3nt: TGTGCCAGCAGCTACGATAATCAGCCCCAGCATTTT

v_gene: TRBV5-1
abundance: .
j_gene: TRBJ2-1
d_gene: TRBD2
CDR3aa: CASSPSSGRANEQFF
CDR3nt: TGCGCCAGCAGCCCCTCTAGCGGGAGGGCAAATGAGCAGTTCTTC

v_gene: TRBV4-2
abundance: .
j_gene: TRBJ2-3
d_gene: TRBD2
CDR3aa: CASSLIAGGATDTQYF
CDR3nt: TGTGCCAGCAGCCTGATAGCGGGAGGAGCCACAGATACGCAGTATTTT

v_gene: TRBV7-2
abundance: .
j_gene: TRBJ2-7
d_gene: .
CDR3aa: CASSPGRAYEQYF
CDR3nt: TGTGCCAGCAGCCCGGGGAGAGCCTACGAGCAGTACTTC

v_gene: TRBV29-1
abundance: .
j_gene: TRBJ1-2
d_gene: .
CDR3aa: CSVDVKEVGVSPYGYTF
CDR3nt: TGCAGCGTTGATGTCAAGGAAGTGGGTGTCTCACCCTATGGCTACACCTTC

v_gene: TRBV4-1
abundance: .
j_gene: TRBJ2-7
d_gene: .
CDR3aa: CASSQDGGGVVYEQYF
CDR3nt: TGCGCCAGCAGCCAAGATGGAGGGGGGGTGGTCTACGAGCAGTACTTC

v_gene: TRBV27
abundance: .
j_gene: TRBJ2-7
d_gene: .
CDR3aa: CASSVPRSRENSYEQYF
CDR3nt: TGTGCCAGCAGTGTCCCCCGCTCCCGGGAGAACTCCTACGAGCAGTACTTC

v_gene: TRBV27
abundance: once
j_gene: TRBJ2-1
d_gene: TRBD2
CDR3aa: CASTPRAGEVHNEQFF
CDR3nt: TGTGCCAGCACCCCCCGAGCGGGAGAAGTACACAATGAGCAGTTCTTC

v_gene: TRBV7-6
abundance: .
j_gene: TRBJ1-4
d_gene: .
CDR3aa: CASSSRDENEKLFF
CDR3nt: TGTGCCAGCAGCTCCCGGGACGAGAATGAAAAACTGTTTTTT

v_gene: TRBV6-4
abundance: .
j_gene: TRBJ2-3
d_gene: .
CDR3aa: CASSLDGAFTDTQYF
CDR3nt: TGTGCCAGCAGCCTGGACGGAGCGTTCACAGATACGCAGTATTTT

v_gene: TRBV9
abundance: once
j_gene: TRBJ2-3
d_gene: TRBD2
CDR3aa: CASSVEGGADTQYF
CDR3nt: TGTGCCAGCAGCGTAGAGGGAGGGGCAGATACGCAGTATTTT

v_gene: TRBV7-9
abundance: .
j_gene: TRBJ2-7
d_gene: TRBD2
CDR3aa: CASSPSTSGTTYEQYF
CDR3nt: TGTGCCAGCAGCCCAAGCACTAGCGGGACGACCTACGAGCAGTACTTC

v_gene: TRBV27
abundance: .
j_gene: TRBJ2-7
d_gene: .
CDR3aa: CASSSGISYEQYF
CDR3nt: TGTGCCAGCAGTAGTGGAATCTCCTACGAGCAGTACTTC